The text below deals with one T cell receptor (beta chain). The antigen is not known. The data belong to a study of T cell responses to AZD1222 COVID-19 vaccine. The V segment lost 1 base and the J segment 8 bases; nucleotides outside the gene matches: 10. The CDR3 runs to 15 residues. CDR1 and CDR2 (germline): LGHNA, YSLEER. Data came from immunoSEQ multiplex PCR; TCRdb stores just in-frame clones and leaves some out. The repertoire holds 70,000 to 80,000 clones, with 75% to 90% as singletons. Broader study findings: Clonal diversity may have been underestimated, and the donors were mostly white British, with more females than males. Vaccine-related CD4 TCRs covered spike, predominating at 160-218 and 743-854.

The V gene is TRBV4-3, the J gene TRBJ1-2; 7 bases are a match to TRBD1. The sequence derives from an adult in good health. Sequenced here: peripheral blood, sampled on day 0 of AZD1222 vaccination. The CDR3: CASSQAVDRRDGYTF. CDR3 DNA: TGCGCCAGCAGCCAAGCGGTGGACAGGCGAGACGGCTACACCTTC.